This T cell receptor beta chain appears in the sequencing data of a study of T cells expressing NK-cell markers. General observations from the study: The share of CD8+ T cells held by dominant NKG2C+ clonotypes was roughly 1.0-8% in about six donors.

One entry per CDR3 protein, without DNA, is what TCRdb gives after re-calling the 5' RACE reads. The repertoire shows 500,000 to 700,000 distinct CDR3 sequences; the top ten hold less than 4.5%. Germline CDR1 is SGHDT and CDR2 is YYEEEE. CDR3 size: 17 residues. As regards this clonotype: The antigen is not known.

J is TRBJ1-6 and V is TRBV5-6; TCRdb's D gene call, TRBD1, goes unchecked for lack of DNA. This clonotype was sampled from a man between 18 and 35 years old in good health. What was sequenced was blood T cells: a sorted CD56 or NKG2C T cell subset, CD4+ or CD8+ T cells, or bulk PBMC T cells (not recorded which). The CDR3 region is CASSLTPTVLGNSPLHF.